These 23 T cell receptor beta chains came from one sample sequenced in a study of blood T cells in healthy people across ages (dated by TCRdb to the mid-2010s). Library generation was performed with 5' RACE. The instrument given in TCRdb is Illumina HiSeq 2500. A second roughly 6 to 11 cycle PCR used a sample-barcoded 5' primer and a J-beta primer mix. Using fastp at Q25 and MiXCR, TCRdb reprocessed the public reads and kept productive beta chains. Each CDR3 protein gets just one entry, which takes the most common genes and DNA from the rows behind it. The sample data list some 700,000 distinct CDR3 sequences, and about 40% of these were observed just once. The ten most abundant clones make up less than 25% of the sample. Sequencing was done on a sample of blood. The receptor source for this set is a woman aged 60 to 75 in good health.

The chain recombines TRBV3-1 with TRBJ1-2, with D possibly being TRBD1 (6 bases). V was pared by 4 bases and J by 8 bases, with 17 bases between. The CDR3 has 14 amino acids. Per germline, CDR1 LGHDT and CDR2 YNNKEL (reference sequence). The CDR3 spells CASSLQGWEEGYTF. The CDR3 region has the DNA TGTGCCAGCAGCCTACAGGGATGGGAGGAGGGCTACACCTTC. Combining the CDR3 with reference TRBV3-1 and TRBJ1-2 gives the whole variable domain DTAVSQTPKYLVTQMGNDKSIKCEQNLGHDTMYWYKQDSKKFLKIMFSYNNKELIINETVPNRFSPKSPDKAHLNLHINSLELGDSAVYFCASSLQGWEEGYTFGSGTRLTVV.

As to this clonotype: One base away lies a much larger clone, so this may be a sequencing read error. V and J are TRBV7-8 and TRBJ1-5; unclear D gene. Germline CDR1 and CDR2: SGHVS and FQNEAQ. This CDR3 has 16 residues. Here the CDR3 reads CASGLGGGDSNQPQHF. The DNA for the CDR3 is TGTGCCAGCGGCTTAGGAGGAGGCGATAGCAATCAGCCCCAGCATTTT.

As regards this clonotype: A much larger clone lies a single base off, so this may be a read error. The rearrangement links TRBV6-6 to TRBJ2-4, with 10 bases fitting TRBD2. Germline V gene data show CDR1 as MNHNY and CDR2 as SVGAGI (reference sequence). CDR3 size: 15 residues. The CDR3 DNA reads as TGTGTCAGCAGAACAAGCGGGGGGGCCGATGAAGAGCAGTACTTC. Translated, it gives CVSRTSGGADEEQYF.

The CDR3 region has the DNA TGTGCCAGCAGCCAAGCAGGAGGAGATGGCTACACCTTC. This sequence encodes CASSQAGGDGYTF. V usage is TRBV4-2 and J usage is TRBJ1-2, with D unclear. V gave up 1 base and J gave up 6 bases, with 9 bases separating them. The CDR3 is made up of 13 amino acids. In germline, CDR1 is LGHNA, CDR2 YNFKEQ.

V gene TRBV7-3 combines with J gene TRBJ2-7, with 10 bases identical to TRBD2. With 2 bases clipped from V and 1 base from J, the junction kept 8 bases outside the gene matches. CDR1 and CDR2 from the germline V gene are SGHTA and FQGTGA. CDR3 length: 17 residues. The CDR3 DNA reads TGTGCCAGCAGCTTACAAGCGGGAGGGCCTAGTTCCTACGAGCAGTACTTC. Protein product: CASSLQAGGPSSYEQYF.

This clonotype came up a few times. The CDR3 DNA follows: TGTGCCAGCAGTCCAACCGAGGGACAGCGCTACGAGCAGTACTTC. This codes for CASSPTEGQRYEQYF. The chain carries TRBV27 and TRBJ2-7; 7 positions match TRBD1. CDR1 MNHEY and CDR2 SMNVEV come from the germline V gene (reference sequence). CDR3 size: 15 residues. Germline trimming cut 5 bases from V and 3 bases from J; bases unmatched to any gene: 10.

On this clonotype itself: The junction and the germline gene differ at one end; a read error may be behind it. The J gene is TRBJ2-3, the V gene TRBV7-3; 7 positions agree with TRBD2. The V gene's germline CDR1 is SGHTA and CDR2 FQGTGA. CDR3 length: 17 amino acids. The DNA for the CDR3 is TGTGCCAGCAGCTTAGGTCCTGGGGGGGGGTACACAGATGCGCAGTATTTT. As protein: CASSLGPGGGYTDAQYF.

The chain carries TRBV4-3 and TRBJ2-5; D unclear. The J call is doubtful: the DNA matches TRBJ2-7 better. This CDR3 has 15 residues. From germline, CDR1 is LGHNA and CDR2 YSLEER. CDR3 loop: CASSQDRWNSYEQYF. The CDR3 DNA is TGCGCCAGCAGCCAAGATAGGTGGAACTCCTACGAGCAGTACTTC.

The chain carries TRBV20-1 and TRBJ2-1, with D unresolved. The CDR3 sequence is 14 residues long. Germline CDR1 is DFQATT and CDR2 is SNEGSKA (reference sequence). The ends were cut back, 3 bases at V and 4 bases at J, with 13 bases in the middle. The CDR3 here is CSASPSIGYNEQFF. For the CDR3, the DNA is TGCAGTGCTAGTCCCTCCATAGGGTACAATGAGCAGTTCTTC.

This clonotype has a handful of counts. V is TRBV27 and J is TRBJ2-2; D gene unclear. The V and J ends lost 4 bases and 8 bases respectively, with 8 bases between them. The CDR3 runs to 12 residues. Germline lookup yields CDR1 MNHEY and CDR2 SMNVEV (reference sequence). CDR3 loop: CASSYQGGELFF. The CDR3 DNA sequence: TGTGCCAGCAGTTACCAAGGAGGGGAGCTGTTTTTT.

In the case of this clonotype: One end of the junction varies from germline; a read error may be responsible. The gene calls are TRBV9 and TRBJ2-3; D gene unclear. Per germline, CDR1 SGDLS and CDR2 YYNGEE. The CDR3 length is 16 residues. The CDR3: CASGVDAIPDTDTQYF. The CDR3 region has the DNA TGTGCCAGCGGCGTAGATGCAATACCGGACACAGATACGCAGTATTTT. Full variable domain (remainder filled in from reference TRBV9 and TRBJ2-3): DSGVTQTPKHLITATGQRVTLRCSPRSGDLSVYWYQQSLDQGLQFLIQYYNGEERAKGNILERFSAQQFPDLHSELNLSSLELGDSALYFCASGVDAIPDTDTQYFGPGTRLTVL.

V usage is TRBV7-9 and J usage is TRBJ2-2; unclear D gene. The CDR3 spans 14 residues. Germline CDR1 and CDR2: SEHNR and FQNEAQ (reference sequence). V lost 1 base to trimming and J lost 6 bases, with 9 bases between them. CDR3 amino acids: CASSLEGISGELFF. In nucleotides, the CDR3 is TGTGCCAGCAGCTTAGAAGGTATCTCCGGGGAGCTGTTTTTT.

The sample holds a few counts of this clonotype. This chain uses TRBV5-1 with TRBJ2-3, with 12 bases fitting TRBD2. V dropped 3 bases and J dropped 3; count of bases not matched to a gene: 5. The CDR3 has 16 residues. Germline values: CDR1 SGHRS, CDR2 YFSETQ. CDR3: CASSSTSGSGTDTQYF. CDR3 nucleotide sequence: TGCGCCAGCAGCTCGACTAGCGGGAGTGGGACAGATACGCAGTATTTT.

The chain links TRBV7-9 to TRBJ1-5; 9 nucleotides agree with TRBD1. Germline V lookup: CDR1 SEHNR, CDR2 FQNEAQ (reference sequence). V was pared by 5 bases and J by 7 bases, with 9 bases of the junction left unmatched. The CDR3 has 15 amino acids. CDR3 protein: CASSPPGTGHQPQHF. In DNA, the CDR3 is TGTGCCAGCAGCCCCCCCGGGACAGGGCACCAGCCCCAGCATTTT. Full variable domain (outside the CDR3, taken from reference TRBV7-9 and TRBJ1-5): DTGVSQNPRHKITKRGQNVTFRCDPISEHNRLYWYRQTLGQGPEFLTYFQNEAQLEKSRLLSDRFSAERPKGSFSTLEIQRTEQGDSAMYLCASSPPGTGHQPQHFGDGTRLSIL.

The CDR3 coding sequence is TGCAGTGCTAGAGATTTGTATCAGCCCCAGCATTTT. The encoded protein is CSARDLYQPQHF. The V gene is TRBV20-1, the J gene TRBJ1-5, with no clear D. The germline V gene has CDR1 DFQATT and CDR2 SNEGSKA (reference sequence). The CDR3 consists of 12 residues. Trimming took off 0 bases at V and 5 bases at J, with 5 bases between the two ends.

This clonotype has a handful of counts. The chain employs TRBV7-8 and TRBJ2-3; 10 nucleotides align to TRBD2. Germline V gene sequence: CDR1 SGHVS, CDR2 FQNEAQ. Unmatched junction bases numbered 9, after V lost 3 bases and J lost 0 bases. The length of the CDR3 is 18 residues. The CDR3 nucleotides read TGTGCCAGCAGCTTTACCAGCGGGGGGGCCAGTAGCACAGATACGCAGTATTTT. Its protein product is CASSFTSGGASSTDTQYF.

The chain links TRBV5-1 to TRBJ2-7, with TRBD2 matching 8 bases. The V and J ends lost 3 bases and 0 bases, in that order; junction bases with no gene match: 2. Germline CDR1 and CDR2: SGHRS and YFSETQ. The CDR3 length is 14 residues. CDR3 region: CASSCGGNSYEQYF. DNA for the CDR3: TGCGCCAGCAGCTGCGGGGGGAACTCCTACGAGCAGTACTTC.

This clonotype has just a few counts. The chain uses TRBV30 and TRBJ1-1; the D gene is possibly TRBD1 (6 bases). Deletions cut 7 bases from V and 0 bases from J, with 12 bases between. The germline V gene has CDR1 GTSNPN and CDR2 SVGIG (reference sequence). This CDR3 spans 13 amino acids. CDR3 loop: CASRTVVNTEAFF. CDR3 sequence (DNA): TGTGCCTCCAGGACAGTCGTGAACACTGAAGCTTTCTTT.

The CDR3: CASSVDRGLGTDTQYF. The CDR3 nucleotides are TGTGCCAGCAGTGTAGACAGGGGTTTGGGCACAGATACGCAGTATTTT. This chain joins TRBV6-1 and TRBJ2-3, with TRBD1 matching 8 bases. Trimming at V came to 4 bases and at J to 1 base, leaving 7 bases not matched to a gene. Germline-derived CDR1 and CDR2 are MNHNS and SASEGT. The CDR3 is made up of 16 amino acids.

The V call is TRBV6-5, the J call TRBJ2-1, with D possibly TRBD2 on 6 matching bases. Germline CDR1 is MNHEY and CDR2 is SVGAGI. The CDR3 loop spans 12 amino acids. V was cut by 2 bases and J by 10 bases, with 9 bases left in between. The CDR3 bases are TGTGCCAGCAGTTACCCAGGGAGGGAGCAGTTCTTC. Translating it yields CASSYPGREQFF.

The chain recombines TRBV20-1 with TRBJ2-5; maybe TRBD1 (5 bases). Gene TRBJ2-7 matches the end of the DNA better, so the J call may be wrong. CDR3 size: 12 residues. CDR1 and CDR2 (germline): DFQATT, SNEGSKA (reference sequence). Here the CDR3 reads CSAGRAHDEQYF. The CDR3 region has the DNA TGCAGTGCGGGCAGGGCCCACGACGAGCAGTACTTC.

This clonotype was recorded at least ten times. V usage is TRBV5-5 and J usage is TRBJ2-7; D possibly corresponds to TRBD1 (5 bases). Looked up from germline, CDR1 is SGHKS and CDR2 is YYEKEE (reference sequence). V was clipped by 4 bases and J by 0 bases, with 11 bases between them. The CDR3 totals 14 residues. This CDR3 is CASSVGQRSYEQYF. CDR3 coding DNA: TGTGCCAGCAGCGTAGGACAACGCTCCTACGAGCAGTACTTC.

The rearrangement uses TRBV28 and TRBJ2-4; 9 positions agree with TRBD2. The germline gives CDR1 MDHEN, CDR2 SYDVKM. This CDR3 contains 20 residues. With 3 bases clipped from V and 1 base from J, the junction kept 16 bases outside the gene matches. CDR3 protein: CASSFLAGSGRRGAKNIQYF. In DNA form, the CDR3 reads TGTGCCAGCAGTTTTTTAGCGGGTAGCGGGAGAAGGGGGGCCAAAAACATTCAGTACTTC.